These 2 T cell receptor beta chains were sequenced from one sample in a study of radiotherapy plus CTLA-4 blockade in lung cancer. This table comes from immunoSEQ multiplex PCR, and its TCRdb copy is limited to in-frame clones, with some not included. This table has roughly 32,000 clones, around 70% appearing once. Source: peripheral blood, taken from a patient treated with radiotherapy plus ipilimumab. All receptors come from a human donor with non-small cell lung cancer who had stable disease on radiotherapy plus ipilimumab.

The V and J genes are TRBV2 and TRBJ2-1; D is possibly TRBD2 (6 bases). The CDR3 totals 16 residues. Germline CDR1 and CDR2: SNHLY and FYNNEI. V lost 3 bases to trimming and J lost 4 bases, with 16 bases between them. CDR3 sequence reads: CASSDPLSRGYNEQFF. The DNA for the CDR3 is TGTGCCAGCAGTGACCCCCTCTCACGGGGGTACAATGAGCAGTTCTTC. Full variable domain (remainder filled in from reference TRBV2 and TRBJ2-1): EPEVTQTPSHQVTQMGQEVILRCVPISNHLYFYWYRQILGQKVEFLVSFYNNEISEKSEIFDDQFSVERPDGSNFTLKIRSTKLEDSAMYFCASSDPLSRGYNEQFFGPGTRLTVL.

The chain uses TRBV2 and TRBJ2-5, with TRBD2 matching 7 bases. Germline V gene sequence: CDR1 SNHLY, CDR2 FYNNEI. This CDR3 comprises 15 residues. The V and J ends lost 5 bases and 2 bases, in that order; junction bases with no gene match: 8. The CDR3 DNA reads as TGTGCCAGCAGTCACCCTCTAGCGGCACAAGAGACCCAGTACTTC. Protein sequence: CASSHPLAAQETQYF.